Given below is one T cell receptor (beta chain) in context. It has no known antigen specificity. No base quality values were provided; no much bigger clone lies one nucleotide off. This sample was included in a study of blood T cell repertoires in COVID-19 (TCRdb year 2020). Study-wide context: Samples covering the acute and convalescent phases of COVID-19 were provided by collaborators in the United States, Italy and Spain. The prospective study material was composed of cDNA or gDNA derived from T cells, B-cell-depleted T cells, or PBMCs. The dataset comprised deeply sampled blood TCRbeta repertoires from subjects exposed to, actively infected with, or recovered from COVID-19. The repertoires were made available in a free public database intended to serve as a resource for research on the immune response to SARS-CoV-2. The samples were drawn from the first 160 participants of the ongoing ImmuneRACE study and from 950 to 1,500 subjects provided by 6 global collaborators. The sample metadata nearly always contained a de-identified subject ID, COVID-19 status, age in years and sex. Where available, HLA class I and class II types were taken from metadata supplied by the sample provider and were not determined by assay-based typing. What the research found in general, with its limitations: The quantity of clinical and demographic metadata differed by source and by participant and was supplied without curation.

TCRbeta CDR3 regions were amplified from genomic DNA by means of the immunoSEQ Assay, a bias-controlled multiplex PCR. The authors' analysis ran thus. Nucleated cell counts per sample were estimated from amplification of reference gene primers within the assay. Sequence reads were collapsed and filtered to measure the absolute abundance of every unique TCRbeta CDR3 rearrangement. Productive Simpson clonality was computed per sample as the square root of Simpson's diversity index over productive rearrangements. The table was pulled from immuneACCESS by TCRdb, which kept in-frame rearrangements only. Such tables lose some clones; where checked, under half of the loss comes from unresolved V genes, and the rest has no known cause. The DNA was the basis for D and trimming; V, J and clone size are from that table. The sample table contains 350,000 or so clones; only one count was recorded for about 92% of them. Roughly 20% of the sample is taken by the ten largest.

Participants in the prospective study were enrolled through a virtual design, were aged roughly 18 to 90 years, and lived in 24 United States geographic areas. In the prospective study, participants were assigned to cohorts based on the clinical history participants reported in a screening survey and a study questionnaire. ImmuneRACE Cohort 3 recovered participants were defined by two consecutive negative NP/OP PCR tests, healthcare professional clearance, or symptom resolution. In the prospective study, mobile phlebotomists collected whole blood, serum and a nasopharyngeal or oropharyngeal swab from each participant. Additional blood draws and questionnaires over an approximately two-month period could optionally be provided by prospective study participants. Prospective study blood samples were shipped either frozen or at room temperature before DNA extraction. V and J lose 6 bases and 1 base, and a span of 15 bases separates them. Including cysteine and phenylalanine, the CDR3 has 16 amino acids. CDR3 DNA only is kept here, 48 bases in frame from base 1. The germline V gene gives CDR1 as SNHLY and CDR2 as FYNNEI.

The chain is assembled from TRBV2 and TRBJ2-2; D gene: possibly TRBD2, on 6 matching bases. The sequence came from a woman younger than 45 who had recovered from COVID-19. The sequenced sample consisted of PBMCs or T cells enriched from blood (not recorded which). At the DNA level, the sequence is TGTGCCAGCAGGACCAGACTAGTTTTGAACACCGGGGAGCTGTTTTTT. Translated, this gives CASRTRLVLNTGELFF.